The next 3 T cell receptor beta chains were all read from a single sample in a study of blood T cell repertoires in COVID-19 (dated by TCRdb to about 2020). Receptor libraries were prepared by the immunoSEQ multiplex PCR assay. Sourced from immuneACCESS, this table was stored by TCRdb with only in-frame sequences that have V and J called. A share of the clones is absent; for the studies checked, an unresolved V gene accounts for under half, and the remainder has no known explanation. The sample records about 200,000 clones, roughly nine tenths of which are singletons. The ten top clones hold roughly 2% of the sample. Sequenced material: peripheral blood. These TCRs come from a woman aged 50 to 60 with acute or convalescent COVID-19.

The CDR3 here is CATSGTGSLTDTQYF. The CDR3 DNA is TGTGCCACCAGTGGAACCGGGTCCCTCACAGATACGCAGTATTTT. V is TRBV24-1 and J is TRBJ2-3, with no clear D. Germline values: CDR1 KGHDR, CDR2 SFDVKD. V lost 5 bases and J 2 bases, leaving 13 bases between the germline ends. The CDR3 loop spans 15 amino acids.

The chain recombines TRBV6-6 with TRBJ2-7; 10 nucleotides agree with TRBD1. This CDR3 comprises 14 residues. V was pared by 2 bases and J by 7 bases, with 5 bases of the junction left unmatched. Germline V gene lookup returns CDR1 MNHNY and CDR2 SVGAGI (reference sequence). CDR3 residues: CASSYAGQGEEQYF. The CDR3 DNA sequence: TGTGCCAGCAGTTACGCAGGACAGGGGGAAGAGCAGTACTTC.

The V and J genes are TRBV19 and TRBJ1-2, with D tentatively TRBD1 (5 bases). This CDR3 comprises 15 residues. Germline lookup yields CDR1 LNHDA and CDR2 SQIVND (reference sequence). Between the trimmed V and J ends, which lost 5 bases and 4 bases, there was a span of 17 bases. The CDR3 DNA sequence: TGTGCCAGTAGTGGGCAAATCCTGGGGGGCTATGGCTACACCTTC. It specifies CASSGQILGGYGYTF.